The rows below give T cell receptor beta chains drawn from one sample of a study of T-cell reconstitution after alpha-beta-depleted transplantation in children. TCRdb re-called the PCR reads through MiXCR, storing one row per CDR3 protein. Here the sample spans around 250,000 distinct CDR3 sequences, nearly 10% being singletons. The source material was PBMCs from the stem cell graft donor, sampled from the stem cell graft. The source is a human donor who donated a stem cell graft to a child with SCID. The CDR3 runs from the conserved cysteine through the conserved F or W. The D gene is left open where the match is weak. A clone size is listed for some rows: how often the clone was seen (once, few, many), or a class if it is expanded.

V	J	D	size	length	CDR3	DNA
TRBV5-1	TRBJ2-5	.	.	19	CASSLVLGTYNILQETQYF	TGCGCCAGCAGCTTGGTTCTTGGGACATACAACATCTTACAAGAGACCCAGTACTTC
TRBV6-5	TRBJ1-2	.	.	15	CASSYWEGDNYGYTF	TGTGCCAGCAGTTACTGGGAGGGGGATAACTATGGCTACACCTTC
TRBV7-9	TRBJ1-2	.	many	12	CASSLGTLGCTF	TGTGCCAGCAGCTTAGGGACCCTCGGATGCACCTTC
TRBV5-1	TRBJ2-7	.	few	14	CASSLVGQTYEQYF	TGCGCCAGCAGCTTGGTAGGGCAGACATACGAGCAGTACTTC
TRBV5-1	TRBJ1-6	.	.	13	CASSLGRDSPLHF	TGCGCCAGCAGCTTGGGCCGGGATTCACCCCTCCACTTT
TRBV2	TRBJ1-2	.	.	14	CASSEVVAAHGYTF	TGTGCCAGCAGTGAAGTGGTGGCCGCACATGGCTACACCTTC
TRBV11-2	TRBJ2-1	TRBD1	many	16	CASSLASGQGNNEQFF	TGTGCCAGCAGCTTAGCTTCTGGACAGGGAAACAATGAGCAGTTCTTC
TRBV10-1	TRBJ2-3	TRBD1	many	15	CASSDAGGFQDTQYF	TGCGCCAGCAGTGACGCAGGGGGCTTTCAAGATACGCAGTATTTT
TRBV4-1	TRBJ1-2	.	.	14	CASSQEDRSYGYTF	TGCGCCAGCAGCCAAGAGGACCGCAGCTATGGCTACACCTTC
TRBV19	TRBJ2-7	TRBD1	few	14	CASTGLGDSYEQYF	TGTGCCAGTACTGGACTCGGGGACAGCTACGAGCAGTACTTC
TRBV18	TRBJ1-1	.	few	15	CASSPGTADLTEAFF	TGTGCCAGCTCACCAGGTACGGCCGACCTAACTGAAGCTTTCTTT
TRBV2	TRBJ2-7	TRBD1	.	13	CASLRDRNYEQYF	TGTGCCAGCCTCCGGGACAGGAATTACGAGCAGTACTTC
TRBV29-1	TRBJ2-5	.	.	12	CSVEGSQETQYF	TGCAGCGTTGAGGGTTCCCAAGAGACCCAGTACTTC
TRBV19	TRBJ1-1	.	few	14	CASSFETLNTEAFF	TGTGCCAGTAGTTTCGAGACTTTGAACACTGAAGCTTTCTTT
TRBV27	TRBJ1-2	.	few	15	CASREYRQTYYGYTF	TGTGCCAGCAGAGAGTACAGACAGACCTACTATGGCTACACCTTC
TRBV5-1	TRBJ2-7	.	.	14	CASSLVDNSYEQYF	TGCGCCAGCAGCTTGGTGGACAACTCCTACGAGCAGTACTTC
TRBV20-1	TRBJ2-2	.	.	13	CSARAGNTGELFF	TGCAGTGCTAGAGCTGGGAACACCGGGGAGCTGTTTTTT
TRBV9	TRBJ1-6	.	.	15	CASSVGGGDNSPLHF	TGTGCCAGCAGCGTAGGAGGGGGTGATAATTCACCCCTCCACTTT
TRBV12-3/TRBV12-4	TRBJ1-2	TRBD1	.	12	CASTQTGFGYTF	TGTGCCAGCACTCAGACAGGGTTTGGCTACACCTTC
TRBV7-2	TRBJ2-1	.	.	16	CASSLEIAVGDNEQFF	TGTGCCAGCAGCTTAGAGATAGCGGTAGGAGACAATGAGCAGTTCTTC
TRBV5-1	TRBJ2-7	.	many	13	CASSFVQGYEQYF	TGCGCCAGCAGCTTTGTACAGGGCTACGAGCAGTACTTC
TRBV14	TRBJ2-7	.	few	14	CASSQVRGGYEQYF	TGTGCCAGCAGCCAAGTACGAGGTGGCTACGAGCAGTACTTC
TRBV5-1	TRBJ1-5	.	.	15	CASSLVPGNNQPQHF	TGCGCCAGCAGCTTGGTCCCAGGGAACAATCAGCCCCAGCATTTT
TRBV5-1	TRBJ2-3	TRBD2	few	16	CASSYTVAGPTDTQYF	TGCGCCAGCAGCTACACCGTAGCGGGGCCCACAGATACGCAGTATTTT
TRBV12-3/TRBV12-4	TRBJ2-7	TRBD2	few	15	CASSLGFTSGYEQYF	TGTGCCAGCAGTCTTGGGTTTACTAGCGGTTACGAGCAGTACTTC
TRBV12-5	TRBJ2-6	.	few	19	CASGPSAAQTSSGANVLTF	TGTGCTAGTGGTCCAAGCGCCGCTCAGACCTCCTCTGGGGCCAACGTCCTGACTTTC
TRBV7-8	TRBJ2-7	TRBD1	few	15	CASSPHRDSTYEQYF	TGTGCCAGCAGCCCCCACCGGGACAGCACCTACGAGCAGTACTTC
TRBV9	TRBJ2-1	TRBD1	few	12	CASSSWTGEQFF	TGTGCCAGCAGCTCCTGGACAGGTGAGCAGTTCTTC
TRBV7-9	TRBJ1-1	.	many	13	CASSLGAGTEAFF	TGTGCCAGCAGCTTAGGTGCGGGCACTGAAGCTTTCTTT
TRBV20-1	TRBJ1-6	.	few	14	CSATSQGPNSPLHF	TGCAGTGCTACGAGTCAGGGACCCAATTCACCCCTCCACTTT
TRBV12-3/TRBV12-4	TRBJ2-7	.	many	14	CASSLTTGSYEQYF	TGTGCCAGCAGTTTAACTACGGGCTCCTACGAGCAGTACTTC
TRBV10-3	TRBJ1-1	TRBD1	few	17	CAISESGDRTPNGEAFF	TGTGCCATCAGTGAGTCGGGGGACAGAACCCCGAACGGTGAAGCTTTCTTT
TRBV10-3	TRBJ2-3	.	many	12	CAAHSSTDTQYF	TGTGCCGCCCACTCTAGCACAGATACGCAGTATTTT
TRBV20-1	TRBJ1-2	.	.	13	CSASWRANYGYTF	TGCAGTGCATCCTGGAGGGCTAACTATGGCTACACCTTC
TRBV10-3	TRBJ1-1	.	few	11	CAIRQDTEAFF	TGTGCCATCAGGCAGGACACTGAAGCTTTCTTT